This section outlines one TCR beta chain sequence together with its context. Germline V gene data show CDR1 as DFQATT and CDR2 as SNEGSKA (reference sequence). The CDR3 runs to 13 residues. V dropped 6 bases and J dropped 4 bases, with 13 bases sitting between them. Aged roughly 6 to 100, donors were systemically healthy Caucasians from Russia. This record comes from a study of blood T cells in healthy people across ages. Sample-barcoded 5' priming and a J-beta primer mix drove a second PCR of about 7 to 11 cycles. TCRdb itself ran the 5' RACE reads through MiXCR, one entry per CDR3 protein. This table has under 1,100,000 distinct CDR3 sequences, 20% to 25% appearing once. This same sample was also taken into another study, of T cells of mothers and their children. In that study: The whole RNA yield was converted to cDNA, approximately 1.6 ug per 15 ul. It was related mother-child pairs that showed slightly higher overlap than unrelated pairs, without reaching significance. Persistent microchimeric T cell clones were not found at ~100 per million sensitivity.

The specimen was blood. The chain is built from TRBV20-1 and TRBJ2-1; tentatively, D is TRBD1 or TRBD2 (5 bases each). The clonotype was recovered from a girl aged 2-10 years in good health. In DNA form, the CDR3 reads TGCAGTGCATCCGATGAGGGGTACAATGAGCAGTTCTTC. Protein product: CSASDEGYNEQFF.